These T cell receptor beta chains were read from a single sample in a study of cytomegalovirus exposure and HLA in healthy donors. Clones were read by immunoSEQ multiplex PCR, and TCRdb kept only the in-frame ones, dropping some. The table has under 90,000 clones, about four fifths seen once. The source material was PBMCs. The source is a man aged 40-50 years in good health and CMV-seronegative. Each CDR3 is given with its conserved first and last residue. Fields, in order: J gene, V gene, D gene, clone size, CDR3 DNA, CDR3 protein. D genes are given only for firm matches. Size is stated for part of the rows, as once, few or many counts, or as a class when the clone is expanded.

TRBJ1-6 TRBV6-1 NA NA TGTGCCAGCAGTGAATTACAGGGTGCTTCACCCCTCCACTTT CASSELQGASPLHF
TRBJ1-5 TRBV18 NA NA TGTGCCAGCTCACCAATGGGGGGCGGGGGGAGCAATCAGCCCCAGCATTTT CASSPMGGGGSNQPQHF
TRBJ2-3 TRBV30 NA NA TGTGCCTGGAGTGTACAGGCGTATTCGCAGTATTTT CAWSVQAYSQYF
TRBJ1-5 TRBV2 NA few TGTGCCAGCAGGGCCGACAGTAATCAGCCCCAGCATTTT CASRADSNQPQHF
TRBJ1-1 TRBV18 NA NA TGTGCCAGCTCACAACAGGCGAACACTGAAGCTTTCTTT CASSQQANTEAFF
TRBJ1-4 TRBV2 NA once TGTGCCAGCAGCTACAGTACAACTAATGAAAAACTGTTTTTT CASSYSTTNEKLFF
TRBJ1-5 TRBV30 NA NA TGTGCCTGGAGTAACGAGTTCGGCAATCAGCCCCAGCATTTT CAWSNEFGNQPQHF
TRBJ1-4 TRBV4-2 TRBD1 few TGTGCCAGCAGCCAAAGTTCCCGGGACAGGGGGGATGAAAAACTGTTTTTT CASSQSSRDRGDEKLFF
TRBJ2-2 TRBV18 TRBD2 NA TGTGCCAGCTCTCCAGAGGGTAGCGGGCCCACCGGGGAGCTGTTTTTT CASSPEGSGPTGELFF
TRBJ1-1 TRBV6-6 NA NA TGTGCCAGCAGTACGGGGGGCGGCTGGAACACTGAAGCTTTCTTT CASSTGGGWNTEAFF
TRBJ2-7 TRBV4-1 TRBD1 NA TGCGCCAGCAGCCCGAGTCTCGGGACAGGGGACCTGGAGCAGTACTTC CASSPSLGTGDLEQYF
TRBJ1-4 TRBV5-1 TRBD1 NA TGCGCCAGCAGCGGGGGGGACAGGGGTGAAAAACTGTTTTTT CASSGGDRGEKLFF
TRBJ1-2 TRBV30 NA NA TGTGCCTGGGACCGCGGGTCTGGGAACTATGGCTACACCTTC CAWDRGSGNYGYTF
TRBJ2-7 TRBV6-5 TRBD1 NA TGTGCCAGCAGTTACAGACCTCAGGGGGCGCCGGGCGAGCAGTACTTC CASSYRPQGAPGEQYF
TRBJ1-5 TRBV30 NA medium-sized TGTGCCTGGGACAGGAATAGCAATCAGCCCCAGCATTTT CAWDRNSNQPQHF
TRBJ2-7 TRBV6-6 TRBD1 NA TGTGCCTGCAGTTACGGGGACAGGACGAATTACTTC CACSYGDRTNYF
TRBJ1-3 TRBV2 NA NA TGTGCCAGCAGAGGGACACTATCTGGAAACACCATATATTTT CASRGTLSGNTIYF
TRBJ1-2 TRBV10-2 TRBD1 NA TGCGCCACCCATTTACCGGGACAGGGGAAAGGGGGCTACACCTTC CATHLPGQGKGGYTF
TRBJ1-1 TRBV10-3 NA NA TGTGCCACCAGCATCACGGAGGGAGGCACTGAAGCTTTCTTT CATSITEGGTEAFF
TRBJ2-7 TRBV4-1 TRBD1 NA TGCGCCAGCAGCCGGACAGGTGGAGAGCAGTACTTC CASSRTGGEQYF
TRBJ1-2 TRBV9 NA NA TGTGCCAGCAGTGAGAGGGATGGCTATGGCTACACCTTC CASSERDGYGYTF
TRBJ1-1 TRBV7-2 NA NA TGTGCCCTCGGGGGGGGCTCTGAAGCTTTCTTT CALGGGSEAFF
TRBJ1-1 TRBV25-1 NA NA TGTGCCAGCAGGCTAGGTGTGAACACTGAAGCTTTCTTT CASRLGVNTEAFF
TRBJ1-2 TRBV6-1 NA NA TGTGCCAGCAGTGAAAGGGTGGGGGGAAACTATGGCTACACCTTC CASSERVGGNYGYTF
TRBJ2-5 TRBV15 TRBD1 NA TGTGCCACCAGCTCCGGACAGGAGATACAAGAGACCCAGTACTTC CATSSGQEIQETQYF
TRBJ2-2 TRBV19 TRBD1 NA TGTGCCAGTAGGCCGACAGGGGCCGGGGAGCTGTTTTTT CASRPTGAGELFF
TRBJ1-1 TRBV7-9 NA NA TGTGCCAGCAGCCCCCGGGTGGGTGAGAATGAAGCTTTCTTT CASSPRVGENEAFF
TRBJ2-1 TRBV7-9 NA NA TGTTCCAGCAGCACTCGGGACAAATACAATGAGCAGTTCTTC CSSSTRDKYNEQFF
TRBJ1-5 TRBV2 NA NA TGTGCCAGCAGTGAAAGCGACAGAAATCAGCCCCAGCATTTT CASSESDRNQPQHF
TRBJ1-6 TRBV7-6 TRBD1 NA TGTGCCAGCAGCAGATACAGGGGGAATTCACCCCTCCACTTT CASSRYRGNSPLHF
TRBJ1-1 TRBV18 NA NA TGTGCCAGCTCCCCGGCGGGGGGCTTAATAAACACTGAAGCTTTCTTT CASSPAGGLINTEAFF
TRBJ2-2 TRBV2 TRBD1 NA TGTGCCAGCAGTTACGACAGGGGAGCCACCGGGGAGCTGTTTTTT CASSYDRGATGELFF
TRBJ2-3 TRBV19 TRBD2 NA TGTGCCAGTAACCTACTAGCGGGGGGCACAGATACGCAGTATTTT CASNLLAGGTDTQYF
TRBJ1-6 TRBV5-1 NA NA TGCGCCAGCAGCTTGGACACCGGGGGATCACCCCTCCACTTT CASSLDTGGSPLHF
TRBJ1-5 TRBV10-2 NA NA TGCGCCACGAAGACAGCGGGGAATCAGCCCCAGCATTTT CATKTAGNQPQHF
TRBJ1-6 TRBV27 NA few TGTGCCAGCAGTTCCCCCCCAGGTTCACCCCTCCACTTT CASSSPPGSPLHF
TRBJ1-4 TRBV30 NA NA TGTGCCTGGACACGAAGGGGCCGGGAAAAACTGTTTTTT CAWTRRGREKLFF
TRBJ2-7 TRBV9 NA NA TGTGCCAGCAGCGTAGAACACCAGGGCCACGAGCAGTACTTC CASSVEHQGHEQYF
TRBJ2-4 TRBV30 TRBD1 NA TGTGCCTGGAGCTGGATGACCCTTGACAGGGTTGCCAAAAACATTCAGTACTTC CAWSWMTLDRVAKNIQYF
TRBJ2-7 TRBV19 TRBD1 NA TGTGCCAGTAGTATAAGTTGGCAGGGGGCTATCTACGAGCAGTACTTC CASSISWQGAIYEQYF
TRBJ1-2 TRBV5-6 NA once TGTGCCAGCAGCTCAGGGACGGCGGGGGACTACACCTTC CASSSGTAGDYTF
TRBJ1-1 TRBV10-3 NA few TGTGCCATCAGTGGGTACGACAGGAACACTGAAGCTTTCTTT CAISGYDRNTEAFF
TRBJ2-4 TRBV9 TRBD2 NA TGTGCCAGCAGCGGCACTAGCGGGGGGGCCAAAAACATTCAGTACTTC CASSGTSGGAKNIQYF
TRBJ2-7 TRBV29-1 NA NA TGCAGCGTTGACTTTTCTAGGTGGGACGAGCAGTACTTC CSVDFSRWDEQYF
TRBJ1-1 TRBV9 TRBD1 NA TGTGCCAGCAGCCCCTTAATCCCACAGGGGGTATTTAGAGGCACTGAAGCTTTCTTT CASSPLIPQGVFRGTEAFF